The TCR beta chain described here comes from a study of T-cell reconstitution after alpha-beta-depleted transplantation in children. Findings of the study overall: Surviving thymic progenitors and recipient T cells were the source of high TCRbeta diversity at day 60 in some patients.

Remarks on this clonotype: Its antigen is not identified.

The CDR3 loop spans 14 amino acids. Trimming took off 10 bases at V and 4 bases at J, with 18 bases between the two ends. Germline V gives CDR1 SGHTA, CDR2 FQGNSA. The TCRbeta library was prepared with unique molecular identifiers. A single record per CDR3 protein comes from TCRdb applying MiXCR to the PCR reads. The sample lists a few hundred thousand distinct CDR3 sequences, more than 20% occurring once. The V call is TRBV7-2, the J call TRBJ2-3; no reliable D call. This sample comprised PBMCs, mostly from graft donor cells, obtained 360 days after TCRalphabeta/CD19-depleted stem cell transplant. The source of this sequence is a female patient between 2 and 15 years old who had a stem cell transplant for congenital amegakaryocytic thrombocytopenia, so the T cells may come from the graft donor. The chain's CDR3 is CATTELRFADTQYF. CDR3 sequence (DNA): TGTGCCACCACCGAGTTGAGGTTTGCAGATACGCAGTATTTT.